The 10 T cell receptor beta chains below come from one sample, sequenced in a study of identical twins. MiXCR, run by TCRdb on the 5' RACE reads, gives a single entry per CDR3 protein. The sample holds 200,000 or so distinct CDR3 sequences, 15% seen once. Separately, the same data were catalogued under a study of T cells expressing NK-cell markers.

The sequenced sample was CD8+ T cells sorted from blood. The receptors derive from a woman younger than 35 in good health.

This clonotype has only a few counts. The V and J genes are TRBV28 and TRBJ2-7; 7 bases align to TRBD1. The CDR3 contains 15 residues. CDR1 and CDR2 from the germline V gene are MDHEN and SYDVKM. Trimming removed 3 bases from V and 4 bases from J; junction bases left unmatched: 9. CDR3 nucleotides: TGTGCCAGCAGTTTTCAACCGGGACAGCTATACGAGCAGTACTTC. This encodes CASSFQPGQLYEQYF.

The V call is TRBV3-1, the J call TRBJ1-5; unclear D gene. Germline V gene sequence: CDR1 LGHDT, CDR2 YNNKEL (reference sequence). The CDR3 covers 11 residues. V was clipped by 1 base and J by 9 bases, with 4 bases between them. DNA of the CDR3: TGTGCCAGCAGCCAAGGGGGGCCCCAGCATTTT. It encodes CASSQGGPQHF.

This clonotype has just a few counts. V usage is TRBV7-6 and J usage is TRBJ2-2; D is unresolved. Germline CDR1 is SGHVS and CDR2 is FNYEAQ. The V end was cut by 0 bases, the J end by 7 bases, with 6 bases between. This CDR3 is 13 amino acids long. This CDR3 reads CASSLARVGELFF. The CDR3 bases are TGTGCCAGCAGCTTAGCCCGCGTCGGGGAGCTGTTTTTT.

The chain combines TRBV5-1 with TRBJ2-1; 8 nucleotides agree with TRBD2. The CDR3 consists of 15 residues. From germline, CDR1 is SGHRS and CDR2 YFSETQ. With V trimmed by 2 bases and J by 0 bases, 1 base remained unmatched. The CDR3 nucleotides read TGCGCCAGCAGCTTTACTAGCGGCTCCTACAATGAGCAGTTCTTC. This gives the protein CASSFTSGSYNEQFF.

In nucleotides, the CDR3 is TGTGCCAGCAGTTATTCCAAGCGGGGTTCCTTAGAGCAGTTCTTC. Translating it yields CASSYSKRGSLEQFF. The V and J genes are TRBV6-9 and TRBJ2-1; TRBD2 matches 7 bases. V trimming: 0 bases; J trimming: 10 bases; junction bases outside the gene matches: 9. This CDR3 comprises 15 residues. Germline V gene sequence: CDR1 MNHGY, CDR2 SVAAGI.

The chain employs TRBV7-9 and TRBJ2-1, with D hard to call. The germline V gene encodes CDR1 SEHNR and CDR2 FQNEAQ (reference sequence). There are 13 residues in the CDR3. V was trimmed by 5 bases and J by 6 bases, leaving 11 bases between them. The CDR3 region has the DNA TGTGCCAGCAGCGCGATCGATCTCAATGAGCAGTTCTTC. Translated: CASSAIDLNEQFF.

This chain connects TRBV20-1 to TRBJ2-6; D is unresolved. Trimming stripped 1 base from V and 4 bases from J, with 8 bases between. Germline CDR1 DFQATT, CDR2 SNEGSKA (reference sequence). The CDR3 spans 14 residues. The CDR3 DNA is TGCAGTGCTAGAGCACTCAGAGGGGCCAACGTCCTGACTTTC. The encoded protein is CSARALRGANVLTF.

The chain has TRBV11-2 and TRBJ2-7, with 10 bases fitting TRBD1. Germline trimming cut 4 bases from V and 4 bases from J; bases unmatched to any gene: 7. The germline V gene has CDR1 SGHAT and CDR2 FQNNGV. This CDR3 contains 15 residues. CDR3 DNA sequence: TGTGCCAGCAGCTGGGGACAGGGGTGGGTGTACGAGCAGTACTTC. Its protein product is CASSWGQGWVYEQYF. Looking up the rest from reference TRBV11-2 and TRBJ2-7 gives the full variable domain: EAGVAQSPRYKIIEKRQSVAFWCNPISGHATLYWYQQILGQGPKLLIQFQNNGVVDDSQLPKDRFSAERLKGVDSTLKIQPAKLEDSAVYLCASSWGQGWVYEQYFGPGTRLTVT.

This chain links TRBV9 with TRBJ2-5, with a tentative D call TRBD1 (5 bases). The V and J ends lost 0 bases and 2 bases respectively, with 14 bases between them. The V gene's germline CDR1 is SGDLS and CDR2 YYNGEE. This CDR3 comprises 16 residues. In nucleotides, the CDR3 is TGTGCCAGCAGCGTAGTTGGGGCCGGTACACAAGAGACCCAGTACTTC. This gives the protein CASSVVGAGTQETQYF.

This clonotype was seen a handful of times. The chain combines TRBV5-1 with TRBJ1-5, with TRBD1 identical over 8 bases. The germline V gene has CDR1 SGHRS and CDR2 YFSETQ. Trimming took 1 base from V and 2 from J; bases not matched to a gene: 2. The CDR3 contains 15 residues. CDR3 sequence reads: CASSLTGGGNQPQHF. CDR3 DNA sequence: TGCGCCAGCAGCTTGACAGGGGGTGGCAATCAGCCCCAGCATTTT.